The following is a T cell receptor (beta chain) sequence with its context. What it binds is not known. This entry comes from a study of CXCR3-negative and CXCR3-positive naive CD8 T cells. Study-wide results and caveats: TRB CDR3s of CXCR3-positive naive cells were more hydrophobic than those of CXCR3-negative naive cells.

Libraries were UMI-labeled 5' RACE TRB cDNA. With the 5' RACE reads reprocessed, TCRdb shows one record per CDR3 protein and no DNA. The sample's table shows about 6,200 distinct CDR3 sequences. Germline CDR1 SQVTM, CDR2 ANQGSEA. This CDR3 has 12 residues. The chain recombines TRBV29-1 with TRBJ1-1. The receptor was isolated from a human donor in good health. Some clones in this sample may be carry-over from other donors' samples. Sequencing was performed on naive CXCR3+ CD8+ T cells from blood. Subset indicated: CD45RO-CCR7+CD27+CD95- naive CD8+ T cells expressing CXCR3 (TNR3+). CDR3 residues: CSVVGLETEAFF. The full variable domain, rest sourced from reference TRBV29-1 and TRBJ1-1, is SAVISQKPSRDICQRGTSLTIQCQVDSQVTMMFWYRQQPGQSLTLIATANQGSEATYESGFVIDKFPISRPNLTFSTLTVSNMSPEDSSIYLCSVVGLETEAFFGQGTRLTVV.